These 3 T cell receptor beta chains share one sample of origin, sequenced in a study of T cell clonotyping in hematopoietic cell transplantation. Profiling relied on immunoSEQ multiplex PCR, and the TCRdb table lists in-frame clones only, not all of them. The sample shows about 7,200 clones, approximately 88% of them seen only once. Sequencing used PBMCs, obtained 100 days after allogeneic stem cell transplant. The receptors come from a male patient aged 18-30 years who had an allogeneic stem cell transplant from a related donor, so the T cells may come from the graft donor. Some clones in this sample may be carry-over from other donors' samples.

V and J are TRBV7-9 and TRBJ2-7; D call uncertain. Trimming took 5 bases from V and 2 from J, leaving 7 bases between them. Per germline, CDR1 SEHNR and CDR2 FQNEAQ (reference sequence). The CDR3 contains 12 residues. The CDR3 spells CASSLGTYEQYV. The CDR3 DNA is TGTGCCAGCAGCCTAGGGACCTACGAGCAGTACGTC.

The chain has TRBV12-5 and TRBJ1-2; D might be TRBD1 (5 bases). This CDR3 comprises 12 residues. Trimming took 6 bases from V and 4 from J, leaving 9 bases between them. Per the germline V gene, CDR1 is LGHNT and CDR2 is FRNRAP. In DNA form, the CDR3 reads TGTGCTAGTGGCCGGGACTTCTATGGCTACACCTTC. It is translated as CASGRDFYGYTF.

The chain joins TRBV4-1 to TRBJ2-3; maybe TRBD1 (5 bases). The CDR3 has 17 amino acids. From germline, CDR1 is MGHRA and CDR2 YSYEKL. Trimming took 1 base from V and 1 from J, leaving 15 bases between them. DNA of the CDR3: TGCGCCAGCAGCCAAGGGGGCGGTTATGGGCGCACAGATACGCAGTATTTT. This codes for CASSQGGGYGRTDTQYF.